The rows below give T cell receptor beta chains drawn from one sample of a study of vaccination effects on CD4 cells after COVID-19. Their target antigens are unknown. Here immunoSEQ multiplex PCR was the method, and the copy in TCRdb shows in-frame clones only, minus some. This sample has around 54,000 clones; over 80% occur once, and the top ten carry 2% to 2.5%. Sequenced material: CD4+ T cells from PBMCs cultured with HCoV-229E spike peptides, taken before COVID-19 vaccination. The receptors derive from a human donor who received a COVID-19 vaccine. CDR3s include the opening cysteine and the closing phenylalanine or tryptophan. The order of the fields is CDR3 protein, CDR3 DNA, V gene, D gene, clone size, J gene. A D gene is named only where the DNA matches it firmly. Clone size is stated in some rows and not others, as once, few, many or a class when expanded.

cdr3_aa: CASSQDSQPGANVLTF
cdr3_nt: TGTGCCAGCAGCCAAGATTCCCAGCCTGGGGCCAACGTCCTGACTTTC
v_call: TRBV3-1/TRBV3-2
d_call: NA
clone_size: NA
j_call: TRBJ2-6

cdr3_aa: CAISGGEDTQYF
cdr3_nt: TGTGCCATCAGTGGGGGAGAGGATACGCAGTATTTT
v_call: TRBV10-3
d_call: NA
clone_size: NA
j_call: TRBJ2-3

cdr3_aa: CAWRAAPVSPLHF
cdr3_nt: TGTGCCTGGAGAGCAGCTCCGGTTTCACCCCTCCACTTT
v_call: TRBV30
d_call: NA
clone_size: NA
j_call: TRBJ1-6

cdr3_aa: CASSMGPRAEAFF
cdr3_nt: TGTGCCAGTAGTATGGGACCTCGGGCTGAAGCTTTCTTT
v_call: TRBV19
d_call: NA
clone_size: NA
j_call: TRBJ1-1

cdr3_aa: CASSLVRGTQYF
cdr3_nt: TGTGCCAGCAGCTTAGTGAGGGGGACCCAGTACTTC
v_call: TRBV7-2
d_call: NA
clone_size: NA
j_call: TRBJ2-5

cdr3_aa: CASSSRQGGMKTQYF
cdr3_nt: TGTGCCAGCAGCTCTAGACAGGGTGGCATGAAGACCCAGTACTTC
v_call: TRBV7-9
d_call: TRBD1
clone_size: NA
j_call: TRBJ2-5

cdr3_aa: CATSSSSPYNEQFF
cdr3_nt: TGTGCCACCAGTAGTAGCTCCCCTTACAATGAGCAGTTCTTC
v_call: TRBV24-1
d_call: NA
clone_size: once
j_call: TRBJ2-1

cdr3_aa: CASQPRDAPIYEQFF
cdr3_nt: TGTGCCAGCCAACCCCGGGACGCGCCTATCTATGAGCAGTTCTTC
v_call: TRBV6-5
d_call: NA
clone_size: NA
j_call: TRBJ2-1

cdr3_aa: CASSGDSTDTQYF
cdr3_nt: TGTGCCAGCAGCGGGGATAGCACAGATACGCAGTATTTT
v_call: TRBV5-6
d_call: NA
clone_size: NA
j_call: TRBJ2-3

cdr3_aa: CASSWGRLRGNTEAFF
cdr3_nt: TGTGCCAGCAGCTGGGGACGACTTCGGGGGAACACTGAAGCTTTCTTT
v_call: TRBV5-4
d_call: NA
clone_size: NA
j_call: TRBJ1-1

cdr3_aa: CASSLTGVGGGGYTF
cdr3_nt: TGTGCCAGCAGCTTGACAGGGGTAGGTGGCGGAGGCTACACCTTC
v_call: TRBV5-4
d_call: TRBD1
clone_size: NA
j_call: TRBJ1-2

cdr3_aa: CASSQDWGARTQYF
cdr3_nt: TGTGCCAGCAGCCAAGATTGGGGGGCGCGGACCCAGTACTTC
v_call: TRBV4-2
d_call: NA
clone_size: NA
j_call: TRBJ2-5

cdr3_aa: CASRGTGRGETQYF
cdr3_nt: TGTGCCAGCAGGGGGACAGGGCGCGGTGAGACCCAGTACTTC
v_call: TRBV13
d_call: TRBD1
clone_size: NA
j_call: TRBJ2-5

cdr3_aa: CASSPPGTGNTGELFF
cdr3_nt: TGTGCCAGCAGTCCCCCCGGGACAGGGAACACCGGGGAGCTGTTTTTT
v_call: TRBV6-2/TRBV6-3
d_call: TRBD1
clone_size: NA
j_call: TRBJ2-2

cdr3_aa: CASSGYNEQFF
cdr3_nt: TGTGCCAGCAGTGGGTACAATGAGCAGTTCTTC
v_call: TRBV2
d_call: NA
clone_size: NA
j_call: TRBJ2-1

cdr3_aa: CASSFDRTRAEAFF
cdr3_nt: TGTGCCAGCAGTTTTGACAGGACTCGGGCTGAAGCTTTCTTT
v_call: TRBV6-5
d_call: NA
clone_size: NA
j_call: TRBJ1-1

cdr3_aa: CAWSLTAGVRGYTF
cdr3_nt: TGTGCCTGGAGTCTAACGGCGGGTGTCAGGGGCTACACCTTC
v_call: TRBV30
d_call: NA
clone_size: once
j_call: TRBJ1-2

cdr3_aa: CASRIIARGETQYF
cdr3_nt: TGTGCCAGCAGGATTATAGCGAGGGGGGAGACCCAGTACTTC
v_call: TRBV28
d_call: NA
clone_size: NA
j_call: TRBJ2-5

cdr3_aa: CASSRDSRVNSPLHF
cdr3_nt: TGTGCCAGCAGTCGGGACAGCCGAGTTAATTCACCCCTCCACTTT
v_call: TRBV6-1
d_call: TRBD1
clone_size: once
j_call: TRBJ1-6

cdr3_aa: CASSQSWRDIQYF
cdr3_nt: TGTGCCAGCAGCCAATCTTGGAGGGACATTCAGTACTTC
v_call: TRBV14
d_call: NA
clone_size: NA
j_call: TRBJ2-4

cdr3_aa: CAWSQGTAGETQYF
cdr3_nt: TGTGCCTGGTCGCAGGGTACCGCGGGAGAGACCCAGTACTTC
v_call: TRBV30
d_call: NA
clone_size: NA
j_call: TRBJ2-5

cdr3_aa: CASSERLGADTQYF
cdr3_nt: TGTGCCAGCAGCGAACGTCTAGGCGCAGATACGCAGTATTTT
v_call: TRBV27
d_call: NA
clone_size: NA
j_call: TRBJ2-3

cdr3_aa: CASSPRSGETQYF
cdr3_nt: TGTGCCAGCAGCCCCCGATCGGGGGAGACCCAGTACTTC
v_call: TRBV7-3
d_call: NA
clone_size: NA
j_call: TRBJ2-5

cdr3_aa: CASSWDKIGDTEAFF
cdr3_nt: TGCGCCAGCAGCTGGGACAAGATTGGGGACACTGAAGCTTTCTTT
v_call: TRBV5-1
d_call: NA
clone_size: NA
j_call: TRBJ1-1

cdr3_aa: CASSLGGNYGYTF
cdr3_nt: TGCGCCAGCAGCTTGGGGGGTAACTATGGCTACACCTTC
v_call: TRBV5-1
d_call: NA
clone_size: NA
j_call: TRBJ1-2

cdr3_aa: CASSGENTEAFF
cdr3_nt: TGTGCCAGCTCCGGAGAAAACACTGAAGCTTTCTTT
v_call: TRBV18
d_call: NA
clone_size: NA
j_call: TRBJ1-1

cdr3_aa: CASSRPDRGIKETQYF
cdr3_nt: TGCGCCAGCAGCCGACCGGACAGGGGAATTAAAGAGACCCAGTACTTC
v_call: TRBV4-1
d_call: TRBD1
clone_size: NA
j_call: TRBJ2-5

cdr3_aa: CASRPPGQAYDTQYF
cdr3_nt: TGTGCCAGCAGACCACCGGGACAGGCTTACGATACGCAGTATTTT
v_call: TRBV6-6
d_call: TRBD1
clone_size: NA
j_call: TRBJ2-3

cdr3_aa: CASSLGGGAREKLFF
cdr3_nt: TGCGCCAGCAGCTTGGGAGGGGGCGCACGGGAAAAACTGTTTTTT
v_call: TRBV5-1
d_call: TRBD1
clone_size: few
j_call: TRBJ1-4

cdr3_aa: CASSPHSGANTDTQYF
cdr3_nt: TGCGCCAGCAGCCCCCATAGCGGGGCTAACACAGATACGCAGTATTTT
v_call: TRBV5-1
d_call: TRBD2
clone_size: NA
j_call: TRBJ2-3

cdr3_aa: CATSDPRTAGELFF
cdr3_nt: TGTGCCACCAGTGACCCTAGGACGGCCGGGGAGCTGTTTTTT
v_call: TRBV24-1
d_call: NA
clone_size: NA
j_call: TRBJ2-2

cdr3_aa: CASSGYDQPQHF
cdr3_nt: TGTGCCAGCAGTGGATATGATCAGCCCCAGCATTTT
v_call: TRBV28
d_call: NA
clone_size: NA
j_call: TRBJ1-5

cdr3_aa: CASSQEAAGGLEQFF
cdr3_nt: TGTGCCAGCAGCCAAGAGGCAGCGGGGGGGCTAGAGCAGTTCTTC
v_call: TRBV3-1/TRBV3-2
d_call: TRBD2
clone_size: NA
j_call: TRBJ2-1

cdr3_aa: CAWRRQGNTEAFF
cdr3_nt: TGTGCCTGGCGCCGGCAGGGGAACACTGAAGCTTTCTTT
v_call: TRBV30
d_call: NA
clone_size: NA
j_call: TRBJ1-1

cdr3_aa: CASPSTSGDTEAFF
cdr3_nt: TGTGCCAGCCCATCGACATCGGGCGACACTGAAGCTTTCTTT
v_call: TRBV5-8
d_call: NA
clone_size: NA
j_call: TRBJ1-1

cdr3_aa: CASSYELAGGGDTQYF
cdr3_nt: TGTGCCAGCAGTTACGAGCTAGCGGGGGGTGGAGATACGCAGTATTTT
v_call: TRBV6-6
d_call: TRBD2
clone_size: once
j_call: TRBJ2-3

cdr3_aa: CASIWGGSNTGELFF
cdr3_nt: TGTGCCAGCATTTGGGGCGGATCGAACACCGGGGAGCTGTTTTTT
v_call: TRBV6-6
d_call: NA
clone_size: NA
j_call: TRBJ2-2

cdr3_aa: CASSLRASPDTQYF
cdr3_nt: TGTGCCAGCAGCTTAAGGGCATCGCCAGATACGCAGTATTTT
v_call: TRBV7-3
d_call: NA
clone_size: NA
j_call: TRBJ2-3

cdr3_aa: CASSSAALQPLHF
cdr3_nt: TGTGCCAGCAGCTCGGCGGCACTCCAACCCCTCCACTTT
v_call: TRBV7-3
d_call: NA
clone_size: NA
j_call: TRBJ1-6

cdr3_aa: CASRRSTDTQYF
cdr3_nt: TGCGCCAGCAGACGTAGCACAGATACGCAGTATTTT
v_call: TRBV5-1
d_call: NA
clone_size: NA
j_call: TRBJ2-3

cdr3_aa: CASREGWETQYF
cdr3_nt: TGCGCCAGTCGGGAGGGTTGGGAGACCCAGTACTTC
v_call: TRBV5-1
d_call: TRBD2
clone_size: NA
j_call: TRBJ2-5

cdr3_aa: CAWTLTGGYGYTF
cdr3_nt: TGTGCCTGGACCCTGACAGGGGGCTATGGCTACACCTTC
v_call: TRBV30
d_call: TRBD1
clone_size: once
j_call: TRBJ1-2

cdr3_aa: CASSPRGGRGTEAFF
cdr3_nt: TGTGCCAGCTCGCCGAGGGGGGGGAGGGGCACTGAAGCTTTCTTT
v_call: TRBV5-8
d_call: NA
clone_size: NA
j_call: TRBJ1-1

cdr3_aa: CASSPRQNTEAFF
cdr3_nt: TGTGCCAGCAGCCCCCGGCAGAACACTGAAGCTTTCTTT
v_call: TRBV3-1/TRBV3-2
d_call: NA
clone_size: NA
j_call: TRBJ1-1

cdr3_aa: CASSIEKGVDTQYF
cdr3_nt: TGTGCCAGTAGTATAGAAAAGGGGGTAGATACGCAGTATTTT
v_call: TRBV19
d_call: NA
clone_size: NA
j_call: TRBJ2-3

cdr3_aa: CASSTWGSPSNQPQHF
cdr3_nt: TGTGCCAGCTCCACCTGGGGCAGCCCTAGCAATCAGCCCCAGCATTTT
v_call: TRBV6-6
d_call: NA
clone_size: NA
j_call: TRBJ1-5

cdr3_aa: CASSLGANSGNTIYF
cdr3_nt: TGTGCCAGTAGCCTCGGGGCCAACTCTGGAAACACCATATATTTT
v_call: TRBV19
d_call: NA
clone_size: NA
j_call: TRBJ1-3

cdr3_aa: CASSYSLDTTNYGYTF
cdr3_nt: TGTGCCAGCAGTTATTCACTTGACACCACTAACTATGGCTACACCTTC
v_call: TRBV6-6
d_call: NA
clone_size: NA
j_call: TRBJ1-2

cdr3_aa: CASSLQVDDYGYTF
cdr3_nt: TGCGCCAGCAGCTTGCAAGTGGACGACTATGGCTACACCTTC
v_call: TRBV5-1
d_call: NA
clone_size: NA
j_call: TRBJ1-2

cdr3_aa: CASSEGPNIYGYTF
cdr3_nt: TGTGCCAGCAGTGAGGGGCCTAATATCTATGGCTACACCTTC
v_call: TRBV6-1
d_call: NA
clone_size: NA
j_call: TRBJ1-2

cdr3_aa: CASSLAGFRGSGANVLTF
cdr3_nt: TGCGCCAGCAGCTTGGCCGGTTTCAGGGGCTCTGGGGCCAACGTCCTGACTTTC
v_call: TRBV5-1
d_call: NA
clone_size: NA
j_call: TRBJ2-6

cdr3_aa: CASSLDPDPGGNQPQHF
cdr3_nt: TGCGCCAGCAGCTTGGACCCAGACCCGGGGGGCAATCAGCCCCAGCATTTT
v_call: TRBV5-1
d_call: NA
clone_size: NA
j_call: TRBJ1-5

cdr3_aa: CASSTGQPETEAFF
cdr3_nt: TGTGCCAGCAGCACCGGACAGCCGGAAACTGAAGCTTTCTTT
v_call: TRBV5-4
d_call: NA
clone_size: NA
j_call: TRBJ1-1

cdr3_aa: CATSDYGSRGLGTDTQYF
cdr3_nt: TGTGCCACCAGTGATTACGGGTCCAGGGGGCTTGGCACAGATACGCAGTATTTT
v_call: TRBV24-1
d_call: TRBD1
clone_size: NA
j_call: TRBJ2-3

cdr3_aa: CASSQGLMTKNIQYF
cdr3_nt: TGTGCCAGCAGCCAAGGGCTAATGACCAAAAACATTCAGTACTTC
v_call: TRBV3-1/TRBV3-2
d_call: NA
clone_size: NA
j_call: TRBJ2-4

cdr3_aa: CASRPSGTKNTGELFF
cdr3_nt: TGTGCCAGCAGGCCCTCCGGGACAAAGAACACCGGGGAGCTGTTTTTT
v_call: TRBV27
d_call: NA
clone_size: few
j_call: TRBJ2-2

cdr3_aa: CASSVSPWGGERSNQPQHF
cdr3_nt: TGTGCCAGCAGTGTGTCCCCCTGGGGGGGCGAGAGGAGCAATCAGCCCCAGCATTTT
v_call: TRBV2
d_call: NA
clone_size: NA
j_call: TRBJ1-5

cdr3_aa: CASSPREGWGMNTEAFF
cdr3_nt: TGTGCCAGCTCACCACGGGAGGGTTGGGGAATGAACACTGAAGCTTTCTTT
v_call: TRBV18
d_call: NA
clone_size: NA
j_call: TRBJ1-1